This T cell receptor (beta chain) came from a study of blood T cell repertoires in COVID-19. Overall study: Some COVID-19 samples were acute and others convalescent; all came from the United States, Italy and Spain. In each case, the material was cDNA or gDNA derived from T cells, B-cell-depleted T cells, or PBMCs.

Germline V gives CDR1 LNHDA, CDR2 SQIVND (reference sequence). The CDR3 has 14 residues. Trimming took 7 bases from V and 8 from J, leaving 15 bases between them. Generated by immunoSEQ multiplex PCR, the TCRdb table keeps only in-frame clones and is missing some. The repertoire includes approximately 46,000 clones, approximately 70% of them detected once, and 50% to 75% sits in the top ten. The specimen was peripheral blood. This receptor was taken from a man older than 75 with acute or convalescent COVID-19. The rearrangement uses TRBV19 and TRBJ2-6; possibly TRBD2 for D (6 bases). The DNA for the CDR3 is TGTGCCAGTACCTCACCCGGGACTTCCAACGTCCTGACTTTC. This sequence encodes CASTSPGTSNVLTF. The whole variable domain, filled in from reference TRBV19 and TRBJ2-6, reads DGGITQSPKYLFRKEGQNVTLSCEQNLNHDAMYWYRQDPGQGLRLIYYSQIVNDFQKGDIAEGYSVSREKKESFPLTVTSAQKNPTAFYLCASTSPGTSNVLTFGAGSRLTVL.